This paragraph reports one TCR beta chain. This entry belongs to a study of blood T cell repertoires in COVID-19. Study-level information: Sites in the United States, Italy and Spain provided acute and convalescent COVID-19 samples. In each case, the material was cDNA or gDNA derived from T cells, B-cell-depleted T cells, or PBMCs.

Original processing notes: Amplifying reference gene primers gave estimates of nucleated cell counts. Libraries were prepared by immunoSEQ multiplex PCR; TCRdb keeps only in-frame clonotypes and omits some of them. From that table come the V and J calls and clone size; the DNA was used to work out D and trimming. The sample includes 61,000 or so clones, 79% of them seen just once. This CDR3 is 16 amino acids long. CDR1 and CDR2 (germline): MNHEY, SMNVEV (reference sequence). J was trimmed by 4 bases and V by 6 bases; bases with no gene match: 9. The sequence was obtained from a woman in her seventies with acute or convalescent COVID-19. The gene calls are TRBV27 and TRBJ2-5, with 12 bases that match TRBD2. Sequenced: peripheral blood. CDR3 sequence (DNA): TGTGCCAGCAGACCGACTAGCGGGGGAGACTTAGAGACCCAGTACTTC. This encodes CASRPTSGGDLETQYF.